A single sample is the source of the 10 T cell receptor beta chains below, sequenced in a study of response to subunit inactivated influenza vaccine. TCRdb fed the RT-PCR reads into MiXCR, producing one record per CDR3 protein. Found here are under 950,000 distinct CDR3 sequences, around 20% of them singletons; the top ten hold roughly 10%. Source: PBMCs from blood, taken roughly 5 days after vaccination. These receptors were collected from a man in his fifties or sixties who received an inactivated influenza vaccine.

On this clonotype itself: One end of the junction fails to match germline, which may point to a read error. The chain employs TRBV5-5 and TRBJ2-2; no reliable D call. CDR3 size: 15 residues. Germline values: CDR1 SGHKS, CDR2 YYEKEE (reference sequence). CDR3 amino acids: CSSSLEGLGTGELFF. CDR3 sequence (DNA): TGTTCCAGCAGTCTGGAAGGGTTAGGCACCGGGGAGCTGTTTTTT.

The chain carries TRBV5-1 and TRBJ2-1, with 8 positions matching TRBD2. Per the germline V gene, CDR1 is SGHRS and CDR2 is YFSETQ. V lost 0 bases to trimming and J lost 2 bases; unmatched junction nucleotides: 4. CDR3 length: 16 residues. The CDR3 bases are TGCGCCAGCAGCTTGGGTCTCGGGGGGGCCTACAATGAGCAGTTCTTC. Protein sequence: CASSLGLGGAYNEQFF.

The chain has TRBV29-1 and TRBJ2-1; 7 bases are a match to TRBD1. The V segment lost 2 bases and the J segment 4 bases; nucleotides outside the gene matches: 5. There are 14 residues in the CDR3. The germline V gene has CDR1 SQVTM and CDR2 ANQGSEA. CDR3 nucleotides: TGCAGCGTTGAAATGGGGACAGTTTACAATGAGCAGTTCTTC. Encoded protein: CSVEMGTVYNEQFF.

CDR3 sequence (DNA): TGTGCCAGCAGCCAAGATCTTAGAGGGTTCCTAAGCTCCTACGAGCAGTACTTC. Its protein is CASSQDLRGFLSSYEQYF. This chain connects TRBV3-1 to TRBJ2-7, with D possibly TRBD2 on 5 matching bases. CDR3 size: 18 residues. Trimming cost V 0 bases and J 0 bases, with 18 bases left between them. Germline loops: CDR1 LGHDT, CDR2 YNNKEL (reference sequence).

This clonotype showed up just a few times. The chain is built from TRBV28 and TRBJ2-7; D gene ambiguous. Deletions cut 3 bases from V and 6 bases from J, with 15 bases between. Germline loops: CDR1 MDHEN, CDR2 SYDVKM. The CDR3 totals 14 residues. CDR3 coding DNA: TGTGCCAGCAGTTTGGTAGTGGCCGCTGCCGAGCAGTACTTC. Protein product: CASSLVVAAAEQYF.

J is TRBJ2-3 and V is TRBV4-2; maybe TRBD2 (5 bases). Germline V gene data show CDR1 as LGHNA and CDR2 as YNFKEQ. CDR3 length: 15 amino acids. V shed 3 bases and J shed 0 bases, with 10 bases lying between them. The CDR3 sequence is CASSQDWHSTDTQYF. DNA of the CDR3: TGTGCCAGCAGCCAGGACTGGCACAGCACAGATACGCAGTATTTT.

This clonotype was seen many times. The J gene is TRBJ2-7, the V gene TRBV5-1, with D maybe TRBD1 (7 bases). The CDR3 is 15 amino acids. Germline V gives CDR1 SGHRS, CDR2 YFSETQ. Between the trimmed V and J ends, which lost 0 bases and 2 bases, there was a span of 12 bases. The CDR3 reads CASSLEAGGTYEQYF. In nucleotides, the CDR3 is TGCGCCAGCAGCTTGGAGGCAGGGGGGACCTACGAGCAGTACTTC.

The chain's CDR3 is CASQIRQSEQYF. Written as DNA, the CDR3 is TGTGCCAGCCAAATCCGACAGTCAGAGCAGTACTTC. J is TRBJ2-7 and V is TRBV18, with D tentatively TRBD1 (5 bases). Trimming removed 8 bases at V and 7 bases at J, with 15 bases between. CDR1 and CDR2 from the germline V gene are KGHSH and LQKENI. The CDR3 has 12 residues.

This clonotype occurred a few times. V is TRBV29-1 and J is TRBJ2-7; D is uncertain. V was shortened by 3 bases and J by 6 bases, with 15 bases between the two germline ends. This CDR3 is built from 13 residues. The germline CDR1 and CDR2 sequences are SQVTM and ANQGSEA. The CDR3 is CSVEGVRGSEQYF. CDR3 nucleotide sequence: TGCAGCGTTGAGGGTGTTCGAGGTTCCGAGCAGTACTTC.

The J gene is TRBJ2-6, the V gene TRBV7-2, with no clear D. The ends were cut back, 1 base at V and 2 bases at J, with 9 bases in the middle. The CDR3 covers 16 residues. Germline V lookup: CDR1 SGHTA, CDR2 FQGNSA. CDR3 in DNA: TGTGCCAGCAGCTTAGGGAACCTGGCTGGGGCCAACGTCCTGACTTTC. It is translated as CASSLGNLAGANVLTF.